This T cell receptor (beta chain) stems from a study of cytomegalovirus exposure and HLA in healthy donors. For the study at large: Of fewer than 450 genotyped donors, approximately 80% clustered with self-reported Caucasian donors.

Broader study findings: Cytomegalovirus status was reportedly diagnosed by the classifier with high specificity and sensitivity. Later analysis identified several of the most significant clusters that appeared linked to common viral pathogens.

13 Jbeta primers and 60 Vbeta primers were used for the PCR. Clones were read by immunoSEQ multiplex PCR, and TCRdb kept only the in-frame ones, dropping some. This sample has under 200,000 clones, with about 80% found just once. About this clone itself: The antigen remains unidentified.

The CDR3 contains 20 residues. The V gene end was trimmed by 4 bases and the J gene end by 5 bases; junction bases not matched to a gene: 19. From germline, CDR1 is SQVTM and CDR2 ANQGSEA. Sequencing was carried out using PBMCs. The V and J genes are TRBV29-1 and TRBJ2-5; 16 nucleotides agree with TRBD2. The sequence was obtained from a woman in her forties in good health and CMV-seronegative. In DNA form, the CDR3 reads TGCAGCGTTGCGGGCGGCGCCGGGACTAGCGGGAGGGCCGGTTCGGAGACCCAGTACTTC. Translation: CSVAGGAGTSGRAGSETQYF.